Following are 5 T cell receptor beta chains from one sample sequenced in a study of T cell responses to AZD1222 COVID-19 vaccine. Generated by immunoSEQ multiplex PCR, the TCRdb table keeps only in-frame clones and is missing some. The data hold approximately 130,000 clones, with nearly 90% observed a single time. The material was peripheral blood, obtained 28 days after the second AZD1222 dose. The source of these receptors is an adult who received the AZD1222 COVID-19 vaccine.

This clone was seen a single time. The chain carries TRBV23-1 and TRBJ1-2; D not certain. TRBV23-1 is designated an ORF whose function remains uncertain. V lost 2 bases, J lost 8 bases, and 12 bases lay in between. The CDR3 length is 13 residues. The CDR3 loop is CASSQRLPGGYTF. The DNA for the CDR3 is TGCGCCAGCAGTCAAAGGCTACCGGGGGGCTACACCTTC.

The chain carries TRBV7-9 and TRBJ1-1; D gene ambiguous. The CDR3 extends over 15 amino acids. Germline CDR1 and CDR2: SEHNR and FQNEAQ (reference sequence). V lost 0 bases and J 1 base, leaving 9 bases between the germline ends. CDR3 nucleotides: TGTGCCAGCAGCTTAGCGCGGGGTTGGAACACTGAAGCTTTCTTT. Its translation: CASSLARGWNTEAFF.

V gene TRBV5-5 combines with J gene TRBJ1-2, with D possibly matching TRBD1 (6 bases). The CDR3 loop spans 15 amino acids. CDR1 and CDR2 (germline): SGHKS, YYEKEE (reference sequence). The V gene lost 4 bases and the J gene lost 2 bases, with 15 bases spanning the gap. Here the CDR3 DNA reads TGTGCCAGCAGCGTACAGGGAGGCTTGAACTATGGCTACACCTTC. Translation: CASSVQGGLNYGYTF. Using reference TRBV5-5 and TRBJ1-2 for the parts outside the CDR3, the full variable domain is DAGVTQSPTHLIKTRGQQVTLRCSPISGHKSVSWYQQVLGQGPQFIFQYYEKEERGRGNFPDRFSARQFPNYSSELNVNALLLGDSALYLCASSVQGGLNYGYTFGSGTRLTVV.

This chain connects TRBV6-5 to TRBJ2-2; 7 bases agree with TRBD1. Looked up from germline, CDR1 is MNHEY and CDR2 is SVGAGI. The V and J ends lost 6 bases and 5 bases, in that order; junction bases with no gene match: 6. CDR3 length equals 14 residues. Here the CDR3 DNA reads TGTGCCAGCAGGGGACAGACAGGGACCGGGGAGCTGTTTTTT. It translates to CASRGQTGTGELFF.

V and J are TRBV30 and TRBJ2-4; D tentatively reads TRBD1 or TRBD2 (5 bases each). V shed 1 base and J shed 2 bases, with 15 bases lying between them. The CDR3 loop spans 16 amino acids. Germline V gene sequence: CDR1 GTSNPN, CDR2 SVGIG (reference sequence). CDR3 residues: CAWSAHGTGPKNIQYF. CDR3 coding DNA: TGTGCCTGGAGTGCCCACGGGACCGGACCCAAAAACATTCAGTACTTC.